Included here is one TCR beta chain sequence, with context. The V gene's germline CDR1 is SGHNT and CDR2 YYREEE (reference sequence). V dropped 5 bases and J dropped 2 bases, with 14 bases sitting between them. The CDR3 extends over 15 amino acids. Using immunoSEQ multiplex PCR, the repertoire was profiled, and TCRdb retains in-frame clones only, with some absent. This repertoire shows 200,000 to 300,000 clones, 86% found once; its top ten account for about 12%. This record belongs to a study of blood T cell repertoires in COVID-19. The chain couples TRBV5-4 to TRBJ1-3, with D possibly TRBD1 on 6 matching bases. This clonotype was obtained from a man at least 80 years old with acute or convalescent COVID-19. The sample taken for sequencing was peripheral blood. This CDR3 reads CASSLPGVAGNTIYF. CDR3 coding DNA: TGTGCCAGCAGTTTACCAGGGGTGGCTGGAAACACCATATATTTT. Full variable domain (remainder filled in from reference TRBV5-4 and TRBJ1-3): ETGVTQSPTHLIKTRGQQVTLRCSSQSGHNTVSWYQQALGQGPQFIFQYYREEENGRGNFPPRFSGLQFPNYSSELNVNALELDDSALYLCASSLPGVAGNTIYFGEGSWLTVV.